This T cell receptor (beta chain) was retrieved from a study of T cells in tumors after PD-1 blockade. This CDR3 has 13 amino acids. CDR1 is SGHTA and CDR2 is FQGTGA in the germline V gene. V dropped 0 bases and J dropped 7 bases, with 10 bases sitting between them. Generated by immunoSEQ multiplex PCR, the TCRdb table keeps only in-frame clones and is missing some. The sample contains over 10,000 clones, 60% to 80% of which appear only once. Study-level results: Only pre- versus post-treatment comparisons showed clonal replacement.

Note on this clone: Its antigen is not identified.

The rearrangement joins TRBV7-3 to TRBJ2-7; the D is unclear. The source is a human donor with basal cell carcinoma. Sequenced material: tumor tissue, taken before anti-PD-1 treatment. CDR3 bases: TGTGCCAGCAGCTTAACCAGCTTGACTGAGCAGTACTTC. Its translation: CASSLTSLTEQYF.